This is a list of T cell receptor beta chains from one sample in a study of shared clonotypes between healthy human individuals. The repertoire was sequenced with immunoSEQ multiplex PCR; TCRdb's copy has only in-frame clones and lacks some. This sample has 2,500,000 or so clones, with roughly 90% found just once. The sequencing input was naive CD4+ T cells from PBMCs. These receptors came from a man aged 18 to 35 in good health. Some clones in this sample may be carry-over from other donors' samples. CDR3s include the opening cysteine and the closing phenylalanine or tryptophan. Each record gives: D gene, J gene, clone size, V gene, CDR3 DNA, CDR3 protein. The D gene is left open where the match is weak. A row's size may be missing; if present it is once, few, many or a size class.

D gene: .; J gene: TRBJ2-7; clone size: .; V gene: TRBV11-2; CDR3 DNA: TGTGCCAGCGGGCGGACTACCAGGTCCTACGAGCAGTACTTC; CDR3 protein: CASGRTTRSYEQYF
D gene: .; J gene: TRBJ2-3; clone size: .; V gene: TRBV5-1; CDR3 DNA: TGCGCCAGCAGCTCATTAATGATGGAAGATACGCAGTATTTT; CDR3 protein: CASSSLMMEDTQYF
D gene: .; J gene: TRBJ1-6; clone size: once; V gene: TRBV5-1; CDR3 DNA: TGCGCCAGCAGCTTGGTATCCCAAAATTCACCCCTCCACTTT; CDR3 protein: CASSLVSQNSPLHF
D gene: .; J gene: TRBJ2-7; clone size: .; V gene: TRBV28; CDR3 DNA: TGTGCCAGCAAACTTCTTGGGCAGGGCTACGAGCAGTACTTC; CDR3 protein: CASKLLGQGYEQYF
D gene: .; J gene: TRBJ2-4; clone size: .; V gene: TRBV29-1; CDR3 DNA: TGCAGCGCCAAGGACGGGGCCAAAAACATTCAGTACTTC; CDR3 protein: CSAKDGAKNIQYF
D gene: .; J gene: TRBJ1-5; clone size: .; V gene: TRBV28; CDR3 DNA: TGTGCCAGCAGCTCCACAGGGAGAGTTTATAGTGGCAATCAGCCCCAGCATTTT; CDR3 protein: CASSSTGRVYSGNQPQHF
D gene: TRBD1; J gene: TRBJ1-5; clone size: once; V gene: TRBV19; CDR3 DNA: TGTGCCAGTACAAGGACAGGCGATTTTCAGCCCCAGCATTTT; CDR3 protein: CASTRTGDFQPQHF
D gene: .; J gene: TRBJ2-2; clone size: once; V gene: TRBV19; CDR3 DNA: TGTGCCACGTTCGCCCGCAGACAGGCGGGGAACACCGGGGAGCTGTTTTTT; CDR3 protein: CATFARRQAGNTGELFF
D gene: .; J gene: TRBJ2-1; clone size: .; V gene: TRBV10-3; CDR3 DNA: TGTGCCATCAGCGCGACTAGTTATGAGCAGTTCTTC; CDR3 protein: CAISATSYEQFF
D gene: .; J gene: TRBJ2-2; clone size: .; V gene: TRBV30; CDR3 DNA: TGTGCCTGGTCGTGGGACACCGGGGGGCTGTTTTTT; CDR3 protein: CAWSWDTGGLFF
D gene: .; J gene: TRBJ1-3; clone size: .; V gene: TRBV6-6; CDR3 DNA: TGTGCCAGCAGTTACGAACCAGGGGCCTCTGGAAACACCATATATTTT; CDR3 protein: CASSYEPGASGNTIYF
D gene: .; J gene: TRBJ2-7; clone size: .; V gene: TRBV5-5; CDR3 DNA: TGTGCCAGCAGCTTGGGGGCGGGCGAGCAGTACTTC; CDR3 protein: CASSLGAGEQYF
D gene: .; J gene: TRBJ2-1; clone size: once; V gene: TRBV5-1; CDR3 DNA: TGCGCCAGCAGTGGGGCAGAGAGCTCCTACAATGAGCAGTTCTTC; CDR3 protein: CASSGAESSYNEQFF
D gene: TRBD1; J gene: TRBJ2-7; clone size: .; V gene: TRBV28; CDR3 DNA: TGTGCCAGCAGGTTACAGGGGGCGCCCCACGAGCAGTACTTC; CDR3 protein: CASRLQGAPHEQYF
D gene: .; J gene: TRBJ2-1; clone size: .; V gene: TRBV12-5; CDR3 DNA: TGTGCTAGTGGTGCCGGGACCAGCTACAATGAGCAGTTCTTC; CDR3 protein: CASGAGTSYNEQFF
D gene: TRBD2; J gene: TRBJ2-3; clone size: .; V gene: TRBV10-1; CDR3 DNA: TGCGCCAGCAGTGAATCAGCGGGAGGCTCCGGGGCGCAGTATTTT; CDR3 protein: CASSESAGGSGAQYF
D gene: TRBD2; J gene: TRBJ2-7; clone size: .; V gene: TRBV11-2; CDR3 DNA: TGTGCCAGCACCCAGGGCCGTAGCGGGGGCATCTCCTACGAGCAGTACTTC; CDR3 protein: CASTQGRSGGISYEQYF
D gene: TRBD1; J gene: TRBJ2-7; clone size: .; V gene: TRBV4-1; CDR3 DNA: TGCGCCAGCAGCCATTCCCTAAGGGACAGAACCTACGAGCAGTACTTC; CDR3 protein: CASSHSLRDRTYEQYF
D gene: .; J gene: TRBJ2-5; clone size: .; V gene: TRBV7-6; CDR3 DNA: TGTGCCAGCAGCTCACAGCTACAAGAGACCCAGTACTTC; CDR3 protein: CASSSQLQETQYF
D gene: TRBD2; J gene: TRBJ2-7; clone size: .; V gene: TRBV9; CDR3 DNA: TGTGCCAGCAGCACCACTAGCGGGGGAACTTCCGAGCAGTACTTC; CDR3 protein: CASSTTSGGTSEQYF
D gene: TRBD2; J gene: TRBJ2-2; clone size: once; V gene: TRBV6-5; CDR3 DNA: TGTGCCAGCCTAAGTTCTAGCGGTTACACCGGGGAGCTGTTTTTT; CDR3 protein: CASLSSSGYTGELFF
D gene: .; J gene: TRBJ1-5; clone size: .; V gene: TRBV19; CDR3 DNA: TGTGCCAGTAGTGACAGGAGATATCAGCCCCAGCATTTT; CDR3 protein: CASSDRRYQPQHF
D gene: TRBD1; J gene: TRBJ2-1; clone size: .; V gene: TRBV7-9; CDR3 DNA: TGTGCCAGCAGCGCGGGACAGGGTCCCGGCAATGAGCAGTTCTTC; CDR3 protein: CASSAGQGPGNEQFF
D gene: .; J gene: TRBJ1-2; clone size: once; V gene: TRBV5-4; CDR3 DNA: TGTGCCAGCAGCTCCTCGACTAGGCAAACAGGGAGTACAGGCTACACCTTC; CDR3 protein: CASSSSTRQTGSTGYTF
D gene: TRBD1; J gene: TRBJ1-6; clone size: .; V gene: TRBV29-1; CDR3 DNA: TGCAGCGTTACCACAGGGGGCTTTGATTCACCCCTCCACTTT; CDR3 protein: CSVTTGGFDSPLHF
D gene: .; J gene: TRBJ2-7; clone size: once; V gene: TRBV15; CDR3 DNA: TGTGCCACCAGCATTAGACGAGGGGGACACGGGCCGGAGCAGTACTTC; CDR3 protein: CATSIRRGGHGPEQYF